This T cell receptor (beta chain) stems from a study of cytomegalovirus exposure and HLA in healthy donors. This PCR relied on a set of 60 Vbeta primers and 13 Jbeta primers. Sequenced by immunoSEQ multiplex PCR; TCRdb stores in-frame clones only, minus some. The sample carries roughly 87,000 clones, roughly 77% recorded once. V lost 6 bases and J lost 7; bases outside the gene matches: 6. Germline CDR1 MGHDK, CDR2 SYGVNS. CDR3 length: 13 residues. This TCR was sampled from a middle-aged woman in good health and CMV-seropositive. The rearrangement uses TRBV25-1 and TRBJ1-2, with 9 bases fitting TRBD1. Sequenced material: PBMCs. CDR3 sequence reads: CASREQGAGGYTF. The CDR3 DNA is TGTGCCAGCAGAGAACAGGGGGCCGGTGGCTACACCTTC.